Below, 22 T cell receptor beta chains from the same sample are listed, as sequenced in a study of CD8 T cells in ankylosing spondylitis. MiXCR, applied by TCRdb to the 5' RACE reads, yields one record per CDR3 protein. The repertoire includes roughly 230,000 distinct CDR3 sequences, about 18% of them detected once, and roughly a third sits in the top ten. Sequencing was carried out using blood, either unsorted or a sorted T cell fraction (not recorded which). Every receptor here comes from a male donor with ankylosing spondylitis or in good health (not recorded which).

This clonotype showed up just a few times. The chain uses TRBV5-1 and TRBJ2-1; D gene ambiguous. Germline V lookup: CDR1 SGHRS, CDR2 YFSETQ. The CDR3 runs 12 residues. The ends were cut back, 4 bases at V and 10 bases at J, with 12 bases in the middle. The DNA of the CDR3 is TGCGCCAGCAGCCCGACGGTACCGGAGCAGTTCTTC. This codes for CASSPTVPEQFF.

This chain uses TRBV7-8 with TRBJ2-7; tentatively, D is TRBD2 (6 bases). This CDR3 has 15 residues. Trimming cost V 7 bases and J 3 bases, with 19 bases left between them. Germline values: CDR1 SGHVS, CDR2 FQNEAQ. The CDR3, as DNA: TGTGCCAGCACTCTGGGGCGGGGACCATTCTACGAGCAGTACTTC. The encoded protein is CASTLGRGPFYEQYF. Supplemented by reference TRBV7-8 and TRBJ2-7, the full variable domain reads GAGVSQSPRYKVAKRGQDVALRCDPISGHVSLFWYQQALGQGPEFLTYFQNEAQLDKSGLPSDRFFAERPEGSVSTLKIQRTQQEDSAVYLCASTLGRGPFYEQYFGPGTRLTVT.

The chain joins TRBV9 to TRBJ2-5; D is unresolved. V shed 0 bases and J shed 1 base, with 16 bases lying between them. Germline V CDR1 and CDR2: SGDLS, YYNGEE. This CDR3 is built from 17 residues. CDR3 sequence reads: CASSVDGSGSVQETQYF. In DNA form, the CDR3 reads TGTGCCAGCAGCGTAGATGGTTCTGGGTCTGTCCAAGAGACCCAGTACTTC.

This clonotype was picked up many times. The J gene is TRBJ1-5, the V gene TRBV25-1, with TRBD1 matching over 8 bases. The CDR3 contains 13 residues. Per the germline V gene, CDR1 is MGHDK and CDR2 is SYGVNS. V shed 9 bases and J 1 base; nucleotides not matched to a gene: 2. The CDR3 nucleotides are TGTGCCAGTGGACAGGGCAGCAATCAGCCCCAGCATTTT. This codes for CASGQGSNQPQHF. The variable domain in full, with the rest retrieved from reference TRBV25-1 and TRBJ1-5, is EADIYQTPRYLVIGTGKKITLECSQTMGHDKMYWYQQDPGMELHLIHYSYGVNSTEKGDLSSESTVSRIRTEHFPLTLESARPSHTSQYLCASGQGSNQPQHFGDGTRLSIL.

This clonotype was seen a few times. The V call is TRBV11-2, the J call TRBJ2-5, with 8 bases fitting TRBD2. In germline, CDR1 is SGHAT, CDR2 FQNNGV. This CDR3 region has 15 residues. V gave up 0 bases and J gave up 5 bases; unmatched junction bases: 5. In DNA, the CDR3 is TGTGCCAGCAGCTTAGAAGCGGGAGTTGGGGAGACCCAGTACTTC. It is translated as CASSLEAGVGETQYF.

This chain links TRBV20-1 with TRBJ2-3, with TRBD2 as a possible D gene (6 bases). V was shortened by 3 bases and J by 3 bases, with 13 bases between the two germline ends. The CDR3 length is 14 residues. Germline V lookup: CDR1 DFQATT, CDR2 SNEGSKA (reference sequence). CDR3 region: CSASGSPGTDTQYF. CDR3 nucleotide sequence: TGCAGTGCTAGCGGGAGCCCGGGGACAGATACGCAGTATTTT.

This clonotype was found many times. The chain uses TRBV10-3 and TRBJ2-4, with 7 nucleotides matching TRBD2. The germline CDR1 and CDR2 sequences are ENHRY and SYGVKD. This CDR3 is 13 amino acids long. V lost 2 bases, J lost 9 bases, and 4 bases stayed unmatched. The CDR3 sequence is CAISEVTGGIQYF. Written as DNA, the CDR3 is TGTGCCATCAGTGAGGTGACGGGGGGCATTCAGTACTTC.

V usage is TRBV12-3 or TRBV12-4 and J usage is TRBJ2-5; D is perhaps TRBD2 (7 bases). The V end was cut by 2 bases, the J end by 9 bases, with 13 bases between. The CDR3 has 13 amino acids. CDR3 sequence (DNA): TGTGCCAGCAGTTTAAACGCGGGGGCGTCCCAGTACTTC. Its protein is CASSLNAGASQYF.

This rearrangement joins TRBV5-6 to TRBJ2-3, with 8 bases lining up with TRBD2. The V gene end was trimmed by 0 bases and the J gene end by 4 bases; junction bases not matched to a gene: 4. The CDR3 has 15 amino acids. The V gene's germline CDR1 is SGHDT and CDR2 YYEEEE. The CDR3 nucleotides are TGTGCCAGCAGCTTGGTACTAGCGGAGGCAGATACGCAGTATTTT. It encodes CASSLVLAEADTQYF. The entire variable domain, with the rest obtained from reference TRBV5-6 and TRBJ2-3, is as follows: DAGVTQSPTHLIKTRGQQVTLRCSPKSGHDTVSWYQQALGQGPQFIFQYYEEEERQRGNFPDRFSGHQFPNYSSELNVNALLLGDSALYLCASSLVLAEADTQYFGPGTRLTVL.

The chain combines TRBV2 with TRBJ2-7; TRBD1 aligns across 7 bases. The J segment lost 2 bases and the V segment lost 6 bases, leaving 10 bases of the junction unmatched. There are 15 residues in the CDR3. Germline V gene lookup returns CDR1 SNHLY and CDR2 FYNNEI. The CDR3 reads CASRMDRLRTYEQYF. The CDR3 nucleotides read TGTGCCAGCAGGATGGACAGGCTAAGGACCTACGAGCAGTACTTC.

V usage is TRBV18 and J usage is TRBJ2-6; D may correspond to TRBD1 or TRBD2 (5 bases each). The CDR3 runs 16 residues. Germline values: CDR1 KGHSH, CDR2 LQKENI. V lost 0 bases and J lost 4, with 10 bases in between. CDR3 amino acids: CASSPPLGTGANVLTF. CDR3 nucleotide sequence: TGTGCCAGCTCACCACCTCTAGGGACGGGGGCCAACGTCCTGACTTTC.

This rearrangement joins TRBV5-1 to TRBJ2-5, with 8 bases that match TRBD1. The CDR3 runs 14 residues. CDR1 and CDR2 (germline): SGHRS, YFSETQ. After removal of 3 bases from V and 6 bases from J, the junction contained 7 bases not matched to a gene. The CDR3 sequence is CASSWTTGEKTQYF. DNA of the CDR3: TGCGCCAGCAGCTGGACGACAGGGGAAAAGACCCAGTACTTC.

In this sample, this clonotype turned up once. V usage is TRBV14 and J usage is TRBJ2-7; 8 nucleotides line up with TRBD2. This CDR3 is built from 14 residues. The V gene end was trimmed by 2 bases and the J gene end by 7 bases; junction bases not matched to a gene: 7. Germline CDR1 reads SGHDN; CDR2 reads FVKESK. CDR3 nucleotides: TGTGCCAGCAGCCAACACCCGGGACTAGAAGAGCAGTACTTC. It specifies CASSQHPGLEEQYF.

Here the CDR3 reads CASSIGLAGDDTGELFF. The CDR3 DNA sequence: TGTGCCAGCAGCATCGGACTAGCGGGAGATGACACCGGGGAGCTGTTTTTT. The gene calls are TRBV5-5 and TRBJ2-2; 13 bases map to TRBD2. Germline CDR1 and CDR2: SGHKS and YYEKEE (reference sequence). This CDR3 region has 17 residues. V lost 4 bases to trimming and J lost 3 bases; unmatched junction nucleotides: 6.

V gene TRBV4-1 combines with J gene TRBJ2-7; a weak D match, TRBD2 (6 bases). CDR3 length: 13 amino acids. Trimming left V 3 bases short and J 7 bases short, with 13 bases between. From germline, CDR1 is MGHRA and CDR2 YSYEKL. CDR3 amino acids: CASSQVEGKEQYF. CDR3 nucleotides: TGCGCCAGCAGCCAGGTGGAGGGTAAAGAGCAGTACTTC.

This clonotype appeared many times. The chain has TRBV27 and TRBJ2-1; D possibly corresponds to TRBD2 (6 bases). Germline V gives CDR1 MNHEY, CDR2 SMNVEV (reference sequence). CDR3 length: 15 amino acids. Trimming cost V 6 bases and J 0 bases, with 12 bases left between them. The CDR3 sequence is CASSLGGSSYNEQFF. CDR3 nucleotide sequence: TGTGCCAGCAGCTTAGGAGGGAGCTCCTACAATGAGCAGTTCTTC.

This clonotype was picked up a small number of times. The chain employs TRBV10-3 and TRBJ2-1; TRBD2 agrees at 11 bases. V lost 6 bases, J lost 5 bases, and 0 bases stayed unmatched. The germline CDR1 and CDR2 sequences are ENHRY and SYGVKD. The CDR3 is made up of 13 amino acids. The CDR3 reads CAIRGLADNEQFF. The CDR3 DNA follows: TGTGCCATCAGGGGACTAGCGGACAATGAGCAGTTCTTC.

The rearrangement links TRBV28 to TRBJ2-3; 8 nucleotides match TRBD2. CDR3 length: 15 amino acids. V shed 3 bases, J shed 5 bases, and the junction held 7 bases outside the gene matches. Germline loops: CDR1 MDHEN, CDR2 SYDVKM. CDR3 sequence: CASSFGAGGLDTQYF. In DNA form, the CDR3 reads TGTGCCAGCAGTTTTGGTGCGGGGGGCCTAGATACGCAGTATTTT.

A few counts support this clonotype. The chain uses TRBV29-1 and TRBJ2-7; D is undetermined. The CDR3 sequence is 15 residues long. Per germline, CDR1 SQVTM and CDR2 ANQGSEA. With 7 bases removed from V and 0 bases from J, the gap between germline ends came to 19 bases. CDR3 sequence reads: CSARTSDRPSYEQYF. In DNA, the CDR3 is TGCAGCGCCCGAACCTCAGATCGGCCCTCCTACGAGCAGTACTTC.

The V gene is TRBV7-9, the J gene TRBJ2-1; 7 bases match TRBD2. The CDR3 length is 14 residues. J was trimmed by 7 bases and V by 5 bases; bases with no gene match: 8. Looked up from germline, CDR1 is SEHNR and CDR2 is FQNEAQ (reference sequence). The CDR3 loop reads CASSAQLALNEQFF. The DNA for the CDR3 is TGTGCCAGCAGCGCGCAACTAGCGTTAAATGAGCAGTTCTTC.

This clonotype was seen a handful of times. The chain has TRBV4-1 and TRBJ2-5; possible D gene TRBD2, 5 bases. The V end was cut by 1 base, the J end by 3 bases, with 9 bases between. Germline CDR1 is MGHRA and CDR2 is YSYEKL. The CDR3 spans 14 residues. The CDR3 DNA reads TGCGCCAGCAGCCAAGTTGGACTGGAAGAGACCCAGTACTTC. Translated: CASSQVGLEETQYF.

This clonotype was seen only a few times. The chain couples TRBV5-1 to TRBJ2-7; a weak D match, TRBD1 (5 bases). Germline CDR1 SGHRS, CDR2 YFSETQ. V lost 2 bases to trimming and J lost 2 bases, with 20 bases between them. This CDR3 has 17 residues. The CDR3 is CASSLQQAGMATYEQYF. The CDR3, as DNA: TGCGCCAGCAGCTTACAACAGGCAGGGATGGCAACCTACGAGCAGTACTTC.